This paragraph covers one T cell receptor beta chain sequence. Its specificity is not known. This specimen belongs to a study of vaccination effects on CD4 cells after COVID-19. Under the ViraFEST assay, PBMC were stimulated with viral peptide pools so that antigen-specific CD4+ T cells expanded. Sequencing was performed afterwards. Subsequent to 10 days of culture, CD4+ T cells were isolated. Infection with SARS-CoV-2 occurred in the person between March and December 2020, and PCR confirmed it. Repertoires were generated with immunoSEQ multiplex PCR, while TCRdb's copy carries only in-frame clones and drops some. This sample has under 65,000 clones; 76% occur once, and the top ten carry about 5%. V dropped 3 bases and J dropped 2 bases, with 22 bases sitting between them. The CDR3 runs to 18 residues. The germline CDR1 and CDR2 sequences are SNHLY and FYNNEI.

Material: CD4+ T cells from PBMCs cultured with HIV peptides, obtained before COVID-19 vaccination. Subset reported: HIV-1 Nef peptide pool negative control/reference culture. The chain joins TRBV2 to TRBJ2-5; possibly TRBD2 for D (5 bases). This TCR derives from a human donor who had a prior SARS-CoV-2 infection. This CDR3 reads CASSDRPPAEGVQETQYF. CDR3 coding DNA: TGTGCCAGCAGTGATCGTCCCCCGGCAGAGGGAGTTCAAGAGACCCAGTACTTC.